Below, 2 T cell receptor beta chains from the same sample are listed, as sequenced in a study of shared clonotypes between healthy human individuals. Here immunoSEQ multiplex PCR was the method, and the copy in TCRdb shows in-frame clones only, minus some. The repertoire has 2 million to 2.5 million clones, approximately 95% of them found once; the top ten carry around 0.13%. What was sequenced was naive CD4+ T cells sorted from blood. The subset: CD45RA+ positively selected. These receptors were obtained from a man between 18 and 35 years old in good health.

This clone was seen once. This rearrangement joins TRBV4-1 to TRBJ1-5, with 8 positions matching TRBD1. Per the germline V gene, CDR1 is MGHRA and CDR2 is YSYEKL. CDR3 length: 13 amino acids. J was trimmed by 5 bases and V by 4 bases; bases with no gene match: 1. In nucleotides, the CDR3 is TGCGCCAGCAGCCGGGGACAGGATCAGCCCCAGCATTTT. Translation gives CASSRGQDQPQHF.

The chain recombines TRBV6-4 with TRBJ2-7, with 7 bases aligning to TRBD2. Trimming cost V 7 bases and J 3 bases; bases outside gene matches: 15. The CDR3 loop spans 16 amino acids. CDR1 is MRHNA, CDR2 SNTAGT, per germline. CDR3 bases: TGTGCCAGCATGACCCGGGAGGCAGGGCTTGACTACGAGCAGTACTTC. Protein sequence: CASMTREAGLDYEQYF.